This T cell receptor (beta chain) is drawn from a study of T cell repertoires in cytomegalovirus infection. About the research overall: Alongside well-studied HLA-B-restricted CMV epitopes, recently identified HLA-C-restricted CMV epitopes were also used. Public TCR beta signatures indicated both CMV infection and matching HLA type.

TCRdb reprocessed the reads via MiXCR and lists one record per CDR3 protein. The profile shows about 770,000 distinct CDR3 sequences, 25% to 30% of them singletons. Overall study results and limits: HLA-C-restricted, CMV-specific TCR beta clonotypes were dominant ex vivo.

Germline V gives CDR1 SNHLY, CDR2 FYNNEI. The CDR3 contains 15 residues. V dropped 7 bases and J dropped 5; count of bases not matched to a gene: 7. In regard to this clonotype: Its antigen is undetermined.

This rearrangement joins TRBV2 to TRBJ2-5; 13 nucleotides align to TRBD2. The clonotype originates from a human donor in good health (CMV status not recorded). Some clones in this sample may be carry-over from other donors' samples. This specimen was cultured CD8+ T cells from PBMCs, taken from culture after CMV antigen stimulation. The CDR3 coding sequence is TGTGCCAGCACCTCGACTAGCGGGGGGCGGGAGACCCAGTACTTC. Translating it yields CASTSTSGGRETQYF.